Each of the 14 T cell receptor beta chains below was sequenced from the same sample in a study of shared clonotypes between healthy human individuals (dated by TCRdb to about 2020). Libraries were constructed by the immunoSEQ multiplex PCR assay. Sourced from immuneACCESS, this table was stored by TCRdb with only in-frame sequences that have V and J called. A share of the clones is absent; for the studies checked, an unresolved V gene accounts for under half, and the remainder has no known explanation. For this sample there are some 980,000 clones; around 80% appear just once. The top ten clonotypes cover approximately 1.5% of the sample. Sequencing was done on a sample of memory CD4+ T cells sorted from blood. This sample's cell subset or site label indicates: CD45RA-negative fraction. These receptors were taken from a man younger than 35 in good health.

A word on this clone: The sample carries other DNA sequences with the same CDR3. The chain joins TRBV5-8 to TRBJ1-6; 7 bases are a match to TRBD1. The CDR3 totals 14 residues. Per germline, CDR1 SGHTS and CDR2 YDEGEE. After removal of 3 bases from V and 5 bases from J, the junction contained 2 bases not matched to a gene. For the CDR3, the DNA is TGTGCCAGCAGCTACAGGGGAGATAATTCACCCCTCCACTTT. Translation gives CASSYRGDNSPLHF.

CDR3 region: CAISPGTVKETQYF. The CDR3 bases are TGTGCCATCAGCCCAGGGACGGTAAAAGAGACCCAGTACTTC. This sequence joins TRBV10-3 and TRBJ2-5, with D perhaps matching TRBD1 or TRBD2 (5 bases each). Germline values: CDR1 ENHRY, CDR2 SYGVKD. This CDR3 spans 14 amino acids. V lost 6 bases to trimming and J lost 3 bases, with 14 bases between them.

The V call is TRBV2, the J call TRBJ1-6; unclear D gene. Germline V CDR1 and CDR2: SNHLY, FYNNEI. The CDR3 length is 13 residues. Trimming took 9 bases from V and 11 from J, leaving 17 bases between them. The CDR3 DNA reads TGTGCCAGTAGCGAGAGGAGCATCGCACCCCTCCACTTT. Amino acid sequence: CASSERSIAPLHF.

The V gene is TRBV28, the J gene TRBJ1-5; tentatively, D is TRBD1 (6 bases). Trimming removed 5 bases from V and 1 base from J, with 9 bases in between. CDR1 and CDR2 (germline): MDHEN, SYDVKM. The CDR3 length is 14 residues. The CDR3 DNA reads TGTGCCAGCAGTGGACAGCAGAGCAATCAGCCCCAGCATTTT. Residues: CASSGQQSNQPQHF. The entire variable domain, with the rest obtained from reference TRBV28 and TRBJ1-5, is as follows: DVKVTQSSRYLVKRTGEKVFLECVQDMDHENMFWYRQDPGLGLRLIYFSYDVKMKEKGDIPEGYSVSREKKERFSLILESASTNQTSMYLCASSGQQSNQPQHFGDGTRLSIL.

CDR3 sequence (DNA): TGTGCCAGCTCACCCATCAGGGATACTAATGAAAAACTGTTTTTT. Amino acid sequence: CASSPIRDTNEKLFF. The chain has TRBV18 and TRBJ1-4; tentative D call: TRBD1 (5 bases). V was shortened by 3 bases and J by 2 bases, with 10 bases between the two germline ends. Germline V lookup: CDR1 KGHSH, CDR2 LQKENI. CDR3 length: 15 amino acids.

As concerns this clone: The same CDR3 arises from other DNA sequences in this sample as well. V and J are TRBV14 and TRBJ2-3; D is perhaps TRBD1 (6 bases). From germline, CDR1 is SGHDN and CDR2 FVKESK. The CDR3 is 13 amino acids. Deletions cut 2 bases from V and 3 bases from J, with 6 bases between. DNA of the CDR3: TGTGCCAGCAGCCAACAGGGGACAGATACGCAGTATTTT. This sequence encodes CASSQQGTDTQYF.

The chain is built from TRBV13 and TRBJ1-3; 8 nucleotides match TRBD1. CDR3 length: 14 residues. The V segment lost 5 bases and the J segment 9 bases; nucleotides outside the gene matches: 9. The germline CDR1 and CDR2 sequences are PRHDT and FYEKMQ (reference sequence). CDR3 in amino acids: CASSQTRGHATIYF. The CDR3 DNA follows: TGTGCCAGCAGCCAAACCAGGGGGCATGCCACCATATATTTT. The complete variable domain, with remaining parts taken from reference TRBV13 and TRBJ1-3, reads AAGVIQSPRHLIKEKRETATLKCYPIPRHDTVYWYQQGPGQDPQFLISFYEKMQSDKGSIPDRFSAQQFSDYHSELNMSSLELGDSALYFCASSQTRGHATIYFGEGSWLTVV.

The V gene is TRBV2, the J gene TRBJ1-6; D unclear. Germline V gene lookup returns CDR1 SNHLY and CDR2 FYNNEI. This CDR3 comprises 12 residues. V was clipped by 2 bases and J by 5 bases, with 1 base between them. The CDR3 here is CASSENNSPLHF. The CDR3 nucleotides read TGTGCCAGCAGTGAAAATAATTCACCCCTCCACTTT.

CDR3 coding DNA: TGTGCCAGCTCACCACCTGAGGAGAGAGGGATGGTTGGCTACACCTTC. Amino acids: CASSPPEERGMVGYTF. The chain is built from TRBV18 and TRBJ1-2; D is unresolved. CDR1 and CDR2 from the germline V gene are KGHSH and LQKENI. V lost 0 bases, J lost 7 bases, and 18 bases lay in between. CDR3 length: 16 residues.

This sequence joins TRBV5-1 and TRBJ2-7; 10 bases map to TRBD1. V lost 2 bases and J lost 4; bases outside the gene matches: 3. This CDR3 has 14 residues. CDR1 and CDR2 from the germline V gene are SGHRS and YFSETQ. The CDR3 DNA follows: TGCGCCAGCAGCTTAGACAGGGGGCTGTACGAGCAGTACTTC. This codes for CASSLDRGLYEQYF.

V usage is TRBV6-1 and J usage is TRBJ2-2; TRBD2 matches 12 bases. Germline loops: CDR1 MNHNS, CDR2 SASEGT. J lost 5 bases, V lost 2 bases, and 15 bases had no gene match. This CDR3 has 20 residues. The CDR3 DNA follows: TGTGCCAGCAGTGAATGGGGGCAGGCTAGCGGGAGGGCCTCGACCGGGGAGCTGTTTTTT. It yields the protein CASSEWGQASGRASTGELFF.

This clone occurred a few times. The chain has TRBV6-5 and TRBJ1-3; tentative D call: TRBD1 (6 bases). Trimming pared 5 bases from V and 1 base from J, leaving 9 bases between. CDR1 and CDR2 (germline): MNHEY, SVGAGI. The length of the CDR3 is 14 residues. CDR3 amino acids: CASSTGNSGNTIYF. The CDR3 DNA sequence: TGTGCCAGCAGTACAGGGAATTCTGGAAACACCATATATTTT.

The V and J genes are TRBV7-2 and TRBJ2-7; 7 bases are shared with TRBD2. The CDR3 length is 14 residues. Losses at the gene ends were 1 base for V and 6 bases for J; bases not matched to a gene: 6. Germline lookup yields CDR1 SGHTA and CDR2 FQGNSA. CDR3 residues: CASSLGRDYGEQYF. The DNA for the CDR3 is TGTGCCAGCAGCTTAGGCCGGGACTACGGCGAGCAGTACTTC. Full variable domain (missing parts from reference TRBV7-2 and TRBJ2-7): GAGVSQSPSNKVTEKGKDVELRCDPISGHTALYWYRQSLGQGLEFLIYFQGNSAPDKSGLPSDRFSAERTGGSVSTLTIQRTQQEDSAVYLCASSLGRDYGEQYFGPGTRLTVT.

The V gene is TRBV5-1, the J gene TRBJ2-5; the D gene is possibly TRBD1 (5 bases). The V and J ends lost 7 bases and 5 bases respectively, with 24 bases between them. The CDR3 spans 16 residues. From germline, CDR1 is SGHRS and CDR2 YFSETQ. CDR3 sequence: CASRQGLGSIQETQYF. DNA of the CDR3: TGCGCCAGCCGTCAGGGTCTGGGGTCGATCCAGGAGACCCAGTACTTC.